Listed below are T cell receptor beta chains from one sample, sequenced in a study of shared clonotypes between healthy human individuals. Sequencing used immunoSEQ multiplex PCR; TCRdb keeps in-frame clones, though not all of them. The data hold 2,500,000 or so clones, with 85% to 95% observed a single time. Sequencing was done on a sample of naive CD4+ T cells from PBMCs. The source is a man younger than 35 in good health. Some clones in this sample may be carry-over from other donors' samples. CDR3s include the opening cysteine and the closing phenylalanine or tryptophan. A D gene is named only where the DNA matches it firmly. Rows give clone size only sometimes, using once, few, many, or a class for an expanded clone.

clone size,J gene,V gene,D gene,CDR3 protein,CDR3 DNA
-,TRBJ2-5,TRBV6-5,-,CASSYSVRTSQETQYF,TGTGCCAGCAGCTACTCGGTTAGGACTTCCCAAGAGACCCAGTACTTC
-,TRBJ2-7,TRBV5-1,-,CASSLRRGSNYEQYF,TGCGCCAGCAGCTTGAGACGAGGTAGTAACTACGAGCAGTACTTC
-,TRBJ1-3,TRBV4-1,-,CASSQVNTRDTIYF,TGCGCCAGCAGCCAAGTCAACACTAGGGACACCATATATTTT
-,TRBJ2-7,TRBV9,-,CASSGGDKPYEQYF,TGTGCCAGCAGCGGAGGGGACAAACCCTACGAGCAGTACTTC
-,TRBJ2-2,TRBV9,TRBD1,CASSVQGQASTGELFF,TGTGCCAGCAGCGTACAGGGACAGGCGAGCACCGGGGAGCTGTTTTTT
-,TRBJ1-1,TRBV20-1,-,CSASDRDGAFF,TGCAGTGCTAGTGATCGCGATGGAGCTTTCTTT
-,TRBJ1-4,TRBV6-5,-,CASSSLSGSGEKLFF,TGTGCCAGCAGTTCGTTGTCCGGCTCGGGTGAAAAACTGTTTTTT
once,TRBJ2-2,TRBV30,-,CAMAGTSTGELFF,TGTGCCATGGCTGGGACATCAACCGGGGAGCTGTTTTTT
-,TRBJ2-3,TRBV5-5,-,CASSSRPSDTQYF,TGTGCCAGCAGCTCCCGCCCCTCGGATACGCAGTATTTT
-,TRBJ2-1,TRBV5-3,TRBD2,CARSPPGTSGRGLNDEQFF,TGTGCCAGAAGCCCCCCCGGGACTAGCGGGAGGGGTCTTAACGATGAGCAGTTCTTC
-,TRBJ2-5,TRBV27,-,CASSQGRGAETQYF,TGTGCCAGCAGCCAGGGCAGGGGTGCGGAGACCCAGTACTTC
-,TRBJ2-3,TRBV28,-,CASRPDTDTQYF,TGTGCCAGCAGACCAGACACAGATACGCAGTATTTT
-,TRBJ2-1,TRBV7-3,-,CASSLQGRDYNEQFF,TGTGCCAGCAGCTTACAGGGTAGGGACTACAATGAGCAGTTCTTC